This TCR beta chain was sequenced for a study of neoadjuvant anti-PD-1 for oral cavity cancer. The wider study: Patients without progression received a fourth nivolumab dose around day 43, then surgical resection on days 50-56. Broader study findings: Higher pretreatment Treg/Th17 ratios tracked higher pretreatment blood clonality. Larger post-treatment preexisting tumor clones tracked with greater tumor shrinkage.

Method: immunoSEQ multiplex PCR; TCRdb's copy keeps in-frame clones and lacks some. Of under 13,000 clones in the sample, roughly half are singletons; the top ten hold about 27%. On this clone itself: Its antigen is unidentified.

The sequenced sample was tumor tissue, obtained before nivolumab (anti-PD-1) treatment. This TCR was sampled from a person between 40 and 85 years old with oral cavity squamous cell carcinoma.

The CDR3 protein is CASEGQGAGEAFF. Written as DNA, the CDR3 is TGTGCCAGCGAAGGACAGGGGGCCGGTGAAGCTTTCTTT. The V call is TRBV6-1, the J call TRBJ1-1; 11 positions agree with TRBD1. Trimming removed 8 bases from V and 7 bases from J; junction bases left unmatched: 6. Germline loops: CDR1 MNHNS, CDR2 SASEGT. The CDR3 totals 13 residues.